The 21 T cell receptor beta chains presented below share a single source sample, sequenced in a study of blood T cell repertoires in COVID-19. The table came from immunoSEQ multiplex PCR; TCRdb's copy has only in-frame clones and leaves some out. Counted here are approximately 240,000 clones, 70% to 85% occurring once; the ten biggest clones make up about 1.4%. The sequenced sample consisted of peripheral blood. The receptor set was obtained from a woman aged 40-49 years who had recovered from COVID-19.

V usage is TRBV18 and J usage is TRBJ1-1, with 7 positions matching TRBD1. This CDR3 comprises 15 residues. The V gene end was trimmed by 4 bases and the J gene end by 1 base; junction bases not matched to a gene: 6. Per germline, CDR1 KGHSH and CDR2 LQKENI. The CDR3, as DNA: TGTGCCAGCTCACTCCAGACAGGGAGGAACACTGAAGCTTTCTTT. As protein: CASSLQTGRNTEAFF.

The chain couples TRBV4-3 to TRBJ1-1; D call uncertain. Looked up from germline, CDR1 is LGHNA and CDR2 is YSLEER. With 2 bases removed from V and 4 bases from J, the gap between germline ends came to 11 bases. This CDR3 is built from 14 residues. The CDR3 sequence: CASSQFYPGTEAFF. The CDR3 coding sequence is TGCGCCAGCAGCCAATTTTACCCGGGCACTGAAGCTTTCTTT.

The genes are TRBV5-1 and TRBJ1-1; 8 nucleotides agree with TRBD1. Per germline, CDR1 SGHRS and CDR2 YFSETQ. With 4 bases clipped from V and 0 bases from J, the junction kept 8 bases outside the gene matches. There are 16 residues in the CDR3. The CDR3 coding sequence is TGCGCCAGCAGCCTGGGGACAGGAACGATGAACACTGAAGCTTTCTTT. It translates to CASSLGTGTMNTEAFF. The entire variable domain, with the rest obtained from reference TRBV5-1 and TRBJ1-1, is as follows: KAGVTQTPRYLIKTRGQQVTLSCSPISGHRSVSWYQQTPGQGLQFLFEYFSETQRNKGNFPGRFSGRQFSNSRSEMNVSTLELGDSALYLCASSLGTGTMNTEAFFGQGTRLTVV.

The chain carries TRBV27 and TRBJ1-1, with TRBD1 matching over 7 bases. CDR1 and CDR2 (germline): MNHEY, SMNVEV (reference sequence). Trimming at V came to 5 bases and at J to 5 bases, leaving 5 bases not matched to a gene. This CDR3 is 13 amino acids long. This CDR3 reads CASSDLQGTEAFF. The DNA for the CDR3 is TGTGCCAGCAGTGATCTACAGGGGACTGAAGCTTTCTTT.

This clone was picked up a small number of times. The chain carries TRBV10-2 and TRBJ2-2, with 7 bases identical to TRBD1. Per the germline V gene, CDR1 is WSHSY and CDR2 is SAAADI. The CDR3 is made up of 15 amino acids. V lost 4 bases and J lost 5; bases outside the gene matches: 7. CDR3 sequence: CASSGGRGWTGELFF. CDR3 DNA sequence: TGCGCCAGCAGTGGCGGCAGGGGGTGGACCGGGGAGCTGTTTTTT.

This clone showed up just once. The V and J genes are TRBV2 and TRBJ1-5, with unresolved D. Trimming took off 4 bases at V and 3 bases at J, with 7 bases between the two ends. Germline values: CDR1 SNHLY, CDR2 FYNNEI. This CDR3 comprises 13 residues. In nucleotides, the CDR3 is TGTGCCAGCAGTGCCAACTTCAATCAGCCCCAGCATTTT. This gives the protein CASSANFNQPQHF.

This clone was counted a single time. CDR3 DNA: TGTGCCAGCAGCCAAGGGGGCTCGTCTGGGGCCAACGTCCTGACTTTC. It encodes CASSQGGSSGANVLTF. The chain joins TRBV3-1 (or the pseudogene TRBV3-2) to TRBJ2-6; TRBD1 is a possible D gene (5 bases). This CDR3 has 16 amino acids. Trimming shortened V by 1 base and J by 1 base, and 8 bases separated the two germline ends. Germline values: CDR1 LGHDT, CDR2 YNNKEL (reference sequence).

This chain joins TRBV18 and TRBJ2-3; D is unclear. The CDR3 loop spans 14 amino acids. V was pared by 5 bases and J by 4 bases, with 13 bases between. Germline loops: CDR1 KGHSH, CDR2 LQKENI. The CDR3 region has the DNA TGTGCCAGCTCAGACTCATCGCAATCAGATACGCAGTATTTT. This codes for CASSDSSQSDTQYF. Combining the CDR3 with reference TRBV18 and TRBJ2-3 gives the whole variable domain NAGVMQNPRHLVRRRGQEARLRCSPMKGHSHVYWYRQLPEEGLKFMVYLQKENIIDESGMPKERFSAEFPKEGPSILRIQQVVRGDSAAYFCASSDSSQSDTQYFGPGTRLTVL.

The chain joins TRBV19 to TRBJ2-1, with 9 bases fitting TRBD1. Germline CDR1 and CDR2: LNHDA and SQIVND (reference sequence). CDR3 length equals 15 residues. V was clipped by 3 bases and J by 4 bases; unmatched bases: 4. The CDR3, as DNA: TGTGCCAGTAGTATGGACAGGGGACTATACAATGAGCAGTTCTTC. Its protein product is CASSMDRGLYNEQFF.

This sequence joins TRBV7-2 and TRBJ2-1; D is perhaps TRBD2 (7 bases). The CDR3 spans 15 residues. V lost 3 bases to trimming and J lost 6 bases, with 15 bases between them. The germline V gene has CDR1 SGHTA and CDR2 FQGNSA. The CDR3 DNA is TGTGCCAGCAGCTTTGGGGGGGCCTCGCGCAATGAGCAGTTCTTC. As protein: CASSFGGASRNEQFF.

The chain employs TRBV11-3 and TRBJ1-4; possible D gene TRBD1, 6 bases. The germline V gene has CDR1 SGHNT and CDR2 YENEEA. V lost 10 bases, J lost 4 bases, and 13 bases lay in between. CDR3 length: 13 amino acids. The CDR3, as DNA: TGTGCCACCCAGGGGCGCGATAATGAAAAACTGTTTTTT. Amino acids: CATQGRDNEKLFF.

The V call is TRBV6-5, the J call TRBJ2-4; D remains ambiguous. The CDR3 sequence is 15 residues long. Germline V gene sequence: CDR1 MNHEY, CDR2 SVGAGI. The germline V and J ends were trimmed by 5 bases and 2 bases, with 13 bases remaining between them. CDR3 DNA sequence: TGTGCCAGCAGTACCACACAGATAACCAAAAACATTCAGTACTTC. Residues: CASSTTQITKNIQYF.

CDR3 sequence: CASSRDSWGGATDTQYF. The CDR3 bases are TGTGCCAGCAGCCGAGACTCTTGGGGGGGGGCCACAGATACGCAGTATTTT. The gene calls are TRBV7-6 and TRBJ2-3; weak D call: TRBD2 (7 bases). The germline V and J ends were trimmed by 5 bases and 2 bases, with 20 bases remaining between them. Germline loops: CDR1 SGHVS, CDR2 FNYEAQ. CDR3 length: 17 residues.

This rearrangement joins TRBV5-1 to TRBJ2-1; 11 nucleotides align to TRBD2. CDR1 is SGHRS and CDR2 is YFSETQ in the germline V gene. This CDR3 spans 15 amino acids. V lost 3 bases and J lost 6; bases outside the gene matches: 5. The CDR3 loop is CASSSLAGVGNEQFF. As DNA, the CDR3 is TGCGCCAGCAGCTCACTAGCGGGGGTTGGCAATGAGCAGTTCTTC. The full variable domain, its missing parts supplied by reference TRBV5-1 and TRBJ2-1, is KAGVTQTPRYLIKTRGQQVTLSCSPISGHRSVSWYQQTPGQGLQFLFEYFSETQRNKGNFPGRFSGRQFSNSRSEMNVSTLELGDSALYLCASSSLAGVGNEQFFGPGTRLTVL.

The V and J genes are TRBV6-5 and TRBJ1-2; tentative D call: TRBD1 (6 bases). Trimming took 6 bases from V and 7 from J, leaving 15 bases between them. Germline lookup yields CDR1 MNHEY and CDR2 SVGAGI. There are 13 residues in the CDR3. CDR3 coding DNA: TGTGCCAGCAGCATTTTAGGGGGTCTTGGCTACACCTTC. It codes for CASSILGGLGYTF.

The CDR3 spells CASSRGTGGIQPQHF. The CDR3 coding sequence is TGTGCCAGCAGCCGCGGGACAGGGGGGATTCAGCCCCAGCATTTT. The chain couples TRBV3-1 (or the pseudogene TRBV3-2) to TRBJ1-5, with 11 bases matching TRBD1. Unmatched junction bases numbered 5, after V lost 4 bases and J lost 6 bases. This CDR3 spans 15 amino acids. Germline CDR1 reads LGHDT; CDR2 reads YNNKEL (reference sequence).

V is TRBV11-2 and J is TRBJ2-5, with D hard to call. The CDR3 sequence is 13 residues long. Trimming removed 3 bases at V and 5 bases at J, with 10 bases between. The germline CDR1 and CDR2 sequences are SGHAT and FQNNGV. The CDR3 sequence: CASSFSIQETQYF. The CDR3 coding sequence is TGTGCCAGCAGCTTCTCGATACAGGAGACCCAGTACTTC. The variable domain in full, completed from reference TRBV11-2 and TRBJ2-5, reads EAGVAQSPRYKIIEKRQSVAFWCNPISGHATLYWYQQILGQGPKLLIQFQNNGVVDDSQLPKDRFSAERLKGVDSTLKIQPAKLEDSAVYLCASSFSIQETQYFGPGTRLLVL.

V is TRBV5-5 and J is TRBJ2-1; D may be TRBD1 (6 bases). The V gene lost 4 bases and the J gene lost 4 bases, with 15 bases spanning the gap. The CDR3 totals 15 residues. Per germline, CDR1 SGHKS and CDR2 YYEKEE (reference sequence). CDR3 sequence reads: CASSVRDTTYNEQFF. The CDR3 bases are TGTGCCAGCAGCGTCCGGGACACTACTTACAATGAGCAGTTCTTC.

This clone was picked up one time. The chain carries TRBV6-6 and TRBJ2-7, with a possible D match to TRBD1 (6 bases). The ends were cut back, 8 bases at V and 3 bases at J, with 20 bases in the middle. CDR1 MNHNY and CDR2 SVGAGI come from the germline V gene (reference sequence). The CDR3 has 15 residues. In DNA form, the CDR3 reads TGTGCCAGCGTAATGTCGGACAGTAGGGTCTACGAGCAGTACTTC. Its translation is CASVMSDSRVYEQYF.

The chain couples TRBV3-1 (or the pseudogene TRBV3-2) to TRBJ2-2, with 11 nucleotides matching TRBD1. With 3 bases clipped from V and 4 bases from J, the junction kept 4 bases outside the gene matches. Germline V gene data show CDR1 as LGHDT and CDR2 as YNNKEL (reference sequence). This CDR3 has 16 residues. CDR3 sequence reads: CASSQGTGGSTGELFF. The CDR3 DNA follows: TGTGCCAGCAGCCAGGGGACAGGGGGGTCCACCGGGGAGCTGTTTTTT.

In this sample, this clone turned up once. The gene calls are TRBV28 and TRBJ1-2; 12 bases agree with TRBD1. Germline lookup yields CDR1 MDHEN and CDR2 SYDVKM. V dropped 4 bases and J dropped 7; count of bases not matched to a gene: 7. The CDR3 contains 15 residues. The CDR3 sequence is CASSSTGTGGSGYTF. In DNA form, the CDR3 reads TGTGCCAGCAGTTCAACCGGGACAGGGGGCTCTGGCTACACCTTC.